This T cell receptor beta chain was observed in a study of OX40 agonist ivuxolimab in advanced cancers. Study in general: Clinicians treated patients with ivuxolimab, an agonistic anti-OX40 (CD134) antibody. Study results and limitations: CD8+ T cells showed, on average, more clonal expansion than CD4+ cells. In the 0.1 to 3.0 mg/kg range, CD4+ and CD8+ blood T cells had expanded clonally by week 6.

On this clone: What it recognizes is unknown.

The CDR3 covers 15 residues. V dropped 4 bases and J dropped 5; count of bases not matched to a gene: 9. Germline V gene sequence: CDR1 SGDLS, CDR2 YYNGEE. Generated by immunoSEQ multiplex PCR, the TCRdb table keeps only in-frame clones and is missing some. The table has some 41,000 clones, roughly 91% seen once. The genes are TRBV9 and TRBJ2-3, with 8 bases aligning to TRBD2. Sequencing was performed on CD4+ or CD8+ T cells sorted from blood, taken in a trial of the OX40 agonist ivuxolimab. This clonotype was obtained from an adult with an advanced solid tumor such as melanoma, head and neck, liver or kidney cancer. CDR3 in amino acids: CASSLTSGMGDTQYF. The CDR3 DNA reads TGTGCCAGCAGCCTTACTAGCGGTATGGGAGATACGCAGTATTTT. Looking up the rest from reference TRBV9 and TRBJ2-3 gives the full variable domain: DSGVTQTPKHLITATGQRVTLRCSPRSGDLSVYWYQQSLDQGLQFLIQYYNGEERAKGNILERFSAQQFPDLHSELNLSSLELGDSALYFCASSLTSGMGDTQYFGPGTRLTVL.